This T cell receptor (beta chain) is from a study of blood T cell repertoires in COVID-19. At the level of the study: The United States, Italy and Spain were the sources of the acute and convalescent COVID-19 samples.

Clones were read by immunoSEQ multiplex PCR, and TCRdb kept only the in-frame ones, dropping some. The sample has 350,000 to 400,000 clones, more than 85% seen once. The sample consisted of PBMCs or T cells enriched from blood (not recorded which). The sequence was obtained from a woman under 40 who had recovered from COVID-19.

CDR3 sequence (DNA): TGCGCCAGCAGCCCCCCGACAGGGTTCGGAACAGATACGCAGTATTTT. Translation gives CASSPPTGFGTDTQYF. The chain uses TRBV5-1 and TRBJ2-3; 7 nucleotides agree with TRBD1. Germline V gene data show CDR1 as SGHRS and CDR2 as YFSETQ. V was clipped by 4 bases and J by 3 bases; unmatched bases: 11. The CDR3 contains 16 residues.